A single sample gave rise to the 16 T cell receptor beta chains below, sequenced in a study of blood T cells in healthy people across ages (dated by TCRdb to between 2015 and 2016). The method behind the library was 5' RACE. Sequencing was performed on an Illumina HiSeq 2500. The second PCR ran for roughly 7 to 11 cycles and used a J-beta primer mix along with a sample-barcoded 5' primer. TCRdb cleaned the public reads at Q25 with fastp, built clones with MiXCR and kept in-frame beta chains. Each CDR3 protein gets just one entry, which takes the most common genes and DNA from the rows behind it. Within this sample are about 1.6 million distinct CDR3 sequences, with about 35% of them counted one time only. The ten biggest clones cover over 9% of the sample. The sequencing input was blood. The receptor source for this set is a woman in her 30s in good health.

This clonotype has ten or more counts. The genes are TRBV6-6 and TRBJ2-5; D is unclear. The CDR3 length is 13 residues. The germline CDR1 and CDR2 sequences are MNHNY and SVGAGI (reference sequence). V was pared by 6 bases and J by 3 bases, with 11 bases between. CDR3 residues: CASRRHGEETQYF. CDR3 DNA sequence: TGTGCCAGCAGACGCCACGGAGAAGAGACCCAGTACTTC.

This clonotype appeared once. This rearrangement joins TRBV20-1 to TRBJ1-4; possible D gene TRBD1, 5 bases. CDR3 length: 13 residues. The germline V gene encodes CDR1 DFQATT and CDR2 SNEGSKA (reference sequence). Trimming cost V 5 bases and J 7 bases, with 14 bases left between them. The CDR3 loop is CSACPDTAEKLFF. In DNA, the CDR3 is TGCAGTGCTTGTCCGGACACGGCTGAAAAACTGTTTTTT.

This clonotype was detected only a few times. The chain combines TRBV20-1 with TRBJ2-1, with 11 bases fitting TRBD2. V shed 1 base and J 7 bases; nucleotides not matched to a gene: 3. The CDR3 spans 14 residues. Germline lookup yields CDR1 DFQATT and CDR2 SNEGSKA (reference sequence). CDR3 loop: CSARGLAGWNEQFF. The CDR3 DNA is TGCAGTGCTAGAGGACTAGCGGGATGGAATGAGCAGTTCTTC.

As concerns this clonotype: An end of the junction differs from the germline gene, which may be a read error. The J gene is TRBJ1-1, the V gene TRBV6-6; 8 positions match TRBD1. The length of the CDR3 is 17 residues. Germline lookup yields CDR1 MNHNY and CDR2 SVGAGI (reference sequence). In nucleotides, the CDR3 is TGTGCCAGCACAAGTATCTTCAGGACAGGGAAGAACAATGAAGCTTTCTTT. Encoded protein: CASTSIFRTGKNNEAFF.

The chain combines TRBV7-2 with TRBJ1-1, with unresolved D. Germline CDR1 SGHTA, CDR2 FQGNSA. Deletions cut 2 bases from V and 6 bases from J, with 10 bases between. CDR3 length: 13 amino acids. This CDR3 is CASSLKSGAEAFF. The DNA for the CDR3 is TGTGCCAGCAGCTTAAAGTCTGGCGCTGAAGCTTTCTTT.

The chain has TRBV20-1 and TRBJ2-1, with 12 bases that match TRBD2. The CDR3 runs 16 residues. J lost 4 bases, V lost 3 bases, and 7 bases had no gene match. Germline CDR1 and CDR2: DFQATT and SNEGSKA (reference sequence). CDR3 sequence (DNA): TGCAGTGCTAGGTTCCTAGCGGGAGGGCCATACAATGAGCAGTTCTTC. Translating it yields CSARFLAGGPYNEQFF.

This chain joins TRBV2 and TRBJ1-5; D is undetermined. V was cut by 3 bases and J by 2 bases, with 20 bases left in between. The CDR3 has 18 amino acids. CDR1 and CDR2 from the germline V gene are SNHLY and FYNNEI. The CDR3 nucleotides read TGTGCCAGCAGTGATATCCCTTCGGAGGCGAAGGGCAATCAGCCCCAGCATTTT. It codes for CASSDIPSEAKGNQPQHF.

V and J are TRBV21-1 and TRBJ2-5; the D call of TRBD1 is as the table states it, not checked on the DNA. Judging by the DNA end, TRBJ2-7 fits better; the J call may be wrong. TRBV21-1 constitutes a pseudogene. The CDR3 consists of 15 residues. CDR3 residues: CASSSPEGGLSEQYF. Written as DNA, the CDR3 is TGTGCCAGCAGCTCTCCGGAGGGGGGGCTGAGCGAGCAGTACTTC.

This clonotype was seen ten or more times. The V call is TRBV5-1, the J call TRBJ2-3, with 7 bases fitting TRBD1. Germline CDR1 and CDR2: SGHRS and YFSETQ. Trimming took 5 bases from V and 3 from J; bases not matched to a gene: 3. The CDR3 covers 13 residues. Here the CDR3 reads CASRMGQTDTQYF. The DNA for the CDR3 is TGCGCCAGCAGGATGGGACAGACAGATACGCAGTATTTT.

About this clonotype: One end of the junction does not line up with germline, which may come from a read error. The CDR3 DNA reads as TGTGCCAGCAGTTTGGGGGACGGTAATCGGCCCCAGCATTTT. Residues: CASSLGDGNRPQHF. This chain uses TRBV12-3 or TRBV12-4 with TRBJ1-5; the D gene is possibly TRBD1 (5 bases). This CDR3 contains 14 residues.

Details on this clonotype: A much larger clonotype is one base distant, so this may be a read error. The gene calls are TRBV15 and TRBJ2-5; D perhaps matches TRBD2 (5 bases). The closer fit of TRBJ2-7 to the DNA end suggests the J call may be wrong. Germline CDR1 LNHNV, CDR2 YYDKDF (reference sequence). This CDR3 comprises 15 residues. The CDR3 protein is CATSLEGNAGSEQYF. For the CDR3, the DNA is TGTGCCACCAGCCTTGAGGGAAATGCTGGTAGCGAGCAGTACTTC.

This rearrangement joins TRBV7-3 to TRBJ2-1; no clear D gene. CDR3 length: 15 residues. The V end lost 2 bases, the J end lost 1 base, and 9 bases lay between the germline ends. Germline loops: CDR1 SGHTA, CDR2 FQGTGA. The CDR3 loop reads CASSLGHQSYNEQFF. The CDR3 region has the DNA TGTGCCAGCAGCTTAGGGCACCAGTCCTACAATGAGCAGTTCTTC. The entire variable domain, with the rest obtained from reference TRBV7-3 and TRBJ2-1, is as follows: GAGVSQTPSNKVTEKGKYVELRCDPISGHTALYWYRQSLGQGPEFLIYFQGTGAADDSGLPNDRFFAVRPEGSVSTLKIQRTERGDSAVYLCASSLGHQSYNEQFFGPGTRLTVL.

Of note for this clonotype: One end of the junction fails to match germline, which may point to a read error. The V gene is TRBV29-1, the J gene TRBJ2-3, with D possibly matching TRBD2 (6 bases). Germline values: CDR1 SQVTM, CDR2 ANQGSEA. CDR3 size: 14 residues. In DNA, the CDR3 is TGCAGCGCGACGGGGGTATTGAGCACAGATATGCAGTATTTT. It yields the protein CSATGVLSTDMQYF.

The J gene is TRBJ1-2, the V gene TRBV6-1, with no clear D. Germline assignment: CDR1 MNHNS and CDR2 SASEGT. V was trimmed by 11 bases and J by 0 bases, leaving 19 bases between them. The CDR3 consists of 15 residues. This CDR3 is CAGRVSPGSNYGYTF. CDR3 DNA sequence: TGTGCCGGTAGAGTGTCCCCGGGGTCTAACTATGGCTACACCTTC.

This chain links TRBV14 with TRBJ2-1; TRBD2 might be the D (5 bases). Trimming stripped 4 bases from V and 10 bases from J, with 20 bases between. Germline CDR1 reads SGHDN; CDR2 reads FVKESK. The length of the CDR3 is 15 residues. The CDR3: CASSPQRNLRGEQFF. The CDR3 DNA follows: TGTGCCAGCAGCCCCCAAAGAAACCTCCGAGGGGAGCAGTTCTTC. The whole variable domain, filled in from reference TRBV14 and TRBJ2-1, reads EAGVTQFPSHSVIEKGQTVTLRCDPISGHDNLYWYRRVMGKEIKFLLHFVKESKQDESGMPNNRFLAERTGGTYSTLKVQPAELEDSGVYFCASSPQRNLRGEQFFGPGTRLTVL.

This clonotype has a handful of counts. The chain employs TRBV20-1 and TRBJ2-1, with D unresolved. CDR1 and CDR2 from the germline V gene are DFQATT and SNEGSKA (reference sequence). The V end was cut by 8 bases, the J end by 4 bases, with 15 bases between. The CDR3 has 13 residues. In DNA, the CDR3 is TGCAGTAGCCGACAAGGCCTTTACAATGAGCAGTTCTTC. Translated, it gives CSSRQGLYNEQFF.